These 12 T cell receptor beta chains were sequenced from one sample in a study of blood T cell repertoires in COVID-19. Produced via immunoSEQ multiplex PCR; TCRdb's table is partial and in-frame only. This table has under 300,000 clones, approximately 85% appearing once. Sequenced: PBMCs or T cells enriched from blood (not recorded which). These receptors were collected from a woman aged 50 to 60 who had recovered from COVID-19.

The table lists this clone with a count of one. V gene TRBV6-5 combines with J gene TRBJ1-1; no definite D call. The germline V gene has CDR1 MNHEY and CDR2 SVGAGI. Trimming removed 0 bases from V and 1 base from J, with 9 bases in between. CDR3 length: 15 amino acids. CDR3 protein: CASSYSYRTNTEAFF. The CDR3 DNA reads as TGTGCCAGCAGTTACTCGTACAGAACGAACACTGAAGCTTTCTTT.

J is TRBJ2-5 and V is TRBV29-1, with D possibly being TRBD2 (6 bases). The CDR3 covers 12 residues. Germline CDR1 and CDR2: SQVTM and ANQGSEA. The V gene lost 7 bases and the J gene lost 4 bases, with 13 bases spanning the gap. CDR3 in amino acids: CSGQEAGETQYF. Written as DNA, the CDR3 is TGCAGCGGCCAAGAAGCGGGAGAGACCCAGTACTTC.

V is TRBV19 and J is TRBJ1-2; the D is unclear. This CDR3 comprises 14 residues. The V end lost 5 bases, the J end lost 8 bases, and 18 bases lay between the germline ends. Germline CDR1 is LNHDA and CDR2 is SQIVND (reference sequence). Here the CDR3 DNA reads TGTGCCAGTAGTCGGATGGAGGGAGGGTACGGCTACACCTTC. It is translated as CASSRMEGGYGYTF.

The chain has TRBV4-1 and TRBJ1-1; a weak D match, TRBD1 (5 bases). Germline CDR1 MGHRA, CDR2 YSYEKL. Trimming shortened V by 0 bases and J by 3 bases, and 20 bases separated the two germline ends. The CDR3 has 18 amino acids. This CDR3 reads CASSQDPYLGTGDTEAFF. The CDR3 DNA is TGCGCCAGCAGCCAAGATCCGTATTTGGGGACTGGGGACACTGAAGCTTTCTTT.

The rearrangement joins TRBV4-1 to TRBJ1-4; possible D gene TRBD1, 6 bases. The CDR3 contains 16 residues. Trimming stripped 0 bases from V and 7 bases from J, with 15 bases between. From germline, CDR1 is MGHRA and CDR2 YSYEKL. The CDR3 nucleotides are TGCGCCAGCAGCCAAGAAGGGACACGGACGAGTGAAAAACTGTTTTTT. Amino acids: CASSQEGTRTSEKLFF.

The chain combines TRBV15 with TRBJ1-5; TRBD1 might be the D (6 bases). V lost 0 bases and J 6 bases, leaving 12 bases between the germline ends. The germline V gene encodes CDR1 LNHNV and CDR2 YYDKDF (reference sequence). This CDR3 has 15 residues. CDR3 sequence (DNA): TGTGCCACCAGCAGAGAGGGGGCCGGCGGTCAGCCCCAGCATTTT. Its translation: CATSREGAGGQPQHF.

The chain employs TRBV6-5 and TRBJ1-1, with 8 positions matching TRBD1. This CDR3 contains 14 residues. Trimming removed 6 bases from V and 1 base from J; junction bases left unmatched: 4. The germline CDR1 and CDR2 sequences are MNHEY and SVGAGI. The CDR3 loop reads CASRSQGANTEAFF. In nucleotides, the CDR3 is TGTGCCAGCAGAAGCCAGGGGGCGAACACTGAAGCTTTCTTT.

The rearrangement joins TRBV7-2 to TRBJ1-4, with 9 bases aligning to TRBD1. In germline, CDR1 is SGHTA, CDR2 FQGNSA. The trim removed 0 bases at V and 5 bases at J, leaving 4 bases unmatched. The CDR3 is made up of 16 amino acids. CDR3 amino acids: CASSLAPTGGNEKLFF. Here the CDR3 DNA reads TGTGCCAGCAGCTTAGCCCCGACAGGGGGGAATGAAAAACTGTTTTTT. Looking up the rest from reference TRBV7-2 and TRBJ1-4 gives the full variable domain: GAGVSQSPSNKVTEKGKDVELRCDPISGHTALYWYRQSLGQGLEFLIYFQGNSAPDKSGLPSDRFSAERTGGSVSTLTIQRTQQEDSAVYLCASSLAPTGGNEKLFFGSGTQLSVL.

The chain joins TRBV2 to TRBJ1-1; D uncertain. The CDR3 consists of 13 residues. The germline V gene has CDR1 SNHLY and CDR2 FYNNEI. V was pared by 8 bases and J by 3 bases, with 13 bases between. CDR3 sequence reads: CASHWFGDTEAFF. The DNA for the CDR3 is TGTGCCAGCCACTGGTTTGGAGACACTGAAGCTTTCTTT.

About this clone: Different DNA sequences within this sample yield the same CDR3. The chain employs TRBV5-1 and TRBJ2-7; 10 nucleotides align to TRBD2. In germline, CDR1 is SGHRS, CDR2 YFSETQ. The CDR3 runs to 14 residues. The V and J ends lost 3 bases and 0 bases, in that order; junction bases with no gene match: 0. CDR3 sequence: CASSWTSGSYEQYF. The CDR3 DNA reads as TGCGCCAGCAGCTGGACTAGCGGCTCCTACGAGCAGTACTTC.

This clone was recorded once. The chain links TRBV21-1 to TRBJ2-7; the table's D call, TRBD1, has no DNA check behind it. TRBV21-1 is described as a pseudogene. The CDR3 spans 15 residues. For the CDR3, the DNA is TGTGCCAGCAGGACAGGGGGCGAATGTGGGTACGAGCAGTACTTC. Amino acids: CASRTGGECGYEQYF.

The rearrangement links TRBV2 to TRBJ2-1; perhaps TRBD2 as D (5 bases). Trimming took off 6 bases at V and 9 bases at J, with 18 bases between the two ends. Germline lookup yields CDR1 SNHLY and CDR2 FYNNEI. The CDR3 has 14 residues. The DNA for the CDR3 is TGTGCCAGCAGGAAGGCCGAGAGGGCGGGTGAGCAGTTCTTC. It specifies CASRKAERAGEQFF.